One T cell receptor (beta chain) is described in this entry. Antigen: not known. The CDR3 contains 16 residues. Between the trimmed V and J ends, which lost 6 bases and 0 bases, there was a span of 15 bases. The entry originates in a study of T-cell memory formation after mild COVID-19. TCRdb re-called the 5' RACE reads with MiXCR, one entry per CDR3 protein. Of 550,000 to 700,000 distinct CDR3 sequences in the sample, roughly 17% were seen once. Study-wide results and limits: Detection of some responders pre-infection suggested pre-existing cross-reactive memory T cells participated. Contracting clones, day 15 to 85, had balanced CD4/CD8, and later expanders favored CD4+. Among CD4+ contracting clones, most were CM and EM, and CD8+ ones EMRA.

Sequences were obtained from PBMCs or a T cell subset sorted from them (not recorded which). The origin of this receptor is an adult woman who had mild COVID-19 (a few samples of this study predate the infection). Cell type and time point are not known. V is TRBV12-3 or TRBV12-4 and J is TRBJ2-1, with D unresolved. CDR3 DNA: TGTGCCAGCAGGCAAAGACGGATCAGCTCCTACAATGAGCAGTTCTTC. This encodes CASRQRRISSYNEQFF.